This TCR beta chain originates from a study of Graves' ophthalmopathy and Graves' hyperthyroidism (dated by TCRdb to 2017 to 2018). Background for the entire study: Hyperthyroidism was defined as stable when no progression to ophthalmopathy occurred within 18 months of follow-up. In total, 135 blood samples were TCR-sequenced: under 45 ophthalmopathy, under 85 hyperthyroidism and approximately 17 hyperthyroidism-to-ophthalmopathy patients. To explore V-J signatures that separate ophthalmopathy from hyperthyroidism, a discovery set of 100 patients was enrolled, consisting of 40 to 45 with ophthalmopathy and under 65 with stable hyperthyroidism. T-cell repertoires of thyroid tissue and blood were compared in five or six hyperthyroidism patients. The study used signatures of the TCR beta repertoire to tell Graves' ophthalmopathy apart from Graves' hyperthyroidism and to predict which patients would progress to ophthalmopathy. After sampling, hyperthyroidism patients received methimazole starting at 30 mg daily, and ophthalmopathy patients received high-dose intravenous methylprednisolone. For independent validation, a separate cohort was made up of about 18 hyperthyroidism patients plus 17 patients who later progressed from hyperthyroidism to ophthalmopathy. Here is what the overall study found, with its caveats: Most expanded thyroid clonotypes with frequency above 0.001 were also detected in blood, suggesting blood repertoires may reflect the thyroid immune response. In validation, the model predicted ophthalmopathy progression with more than 55% sensitivity and 72.22% specificity; roughly 11 predicted patients were CT-confirmed with GO in a median of approximately 6.5 months. In cross-validation, the 13-signature model distinguished ophthalmopathy from stable hyperthyroidism with 85% to 90% sensitivity and about 81% specificity, and in the test set the corresponding values were approximately 80% and 68%. No statistical method was used to predetermine the sample size, and group allocation was not hidden from the investigators.

TCR beta CDR3 regions were amplified from RNA transcripts for repertoire sequencing. A first-round RT-PCR used HTBI primers with the Qiagen OneStep RT-PCR kit, followed by a second-round multiplex PCR, size selection and purification. The libraries underwent paired-end sequencing with 100 bp reads on an Illumina HiSeq2000. The paper's data handling went like this. SOAPnuke was used to process the reads, throwing out any read that had adapters, had uncalled bases, had a mean Phred below 15, or lacked an exact constant-primer or identifier match. High-quality paired reads were merged with COPE v1.2.5. Clonotypes were defined as unique nucleotide sequences and were aligned to IMGT TRB V, D and J references using MiTCR v1.1. Analysis was restricted to V-J combinations with a frequency above 0.0001, which covered 99.2% of repertoires. A TCR clonal expansion and chaos score per V-J combination was defined as the ratio of F50 clonal expansion to chaos observed in the TCRdist matrix. Welch's t-statistics and random forest were used to reduce the features to about a dozen V-J combinations, which were then used as input to a naive Bayes classifier. The Morisita-Horn index was used to measure how similar the thyroid and blood repertoires were. The public reads were reanalyzed by TCRdb: fastp trimming at Q25, MiXCR alignment, in-frame beta chains only. Every entry covers one CDR3 protein and lists the most common genes and DNA from its rows. What appears here as the V and J calls and clone size reflects TCRdb's work, not the paper's. In all, the sample holds some 1.1 million distinct CDR3 sequences, and roughly 35% of those were seen once. The ten top clones hold over 8.5% of the sample.

The CDR3 measures 15 amino acids from cysteine to phenylalanine. CDR3 DNA is the only sequence kept; it has 45 bases, read in frame from the first base. The germline V gene (reference sequence) yields LNHDA for CDR1 and SQIVND for CDR2. Trimming at the junction amounts to 3 bases on V and 6 bases on J, and the germline ends lie 15 bases apart. Patients with hyperthyroidism were aged 18 to 65 years, had been newly diagnosed, and had a disease duration of less than 2 months. Patients with other autoimmune diseases, uncontrolled infections, pregnancy or lactation were excluded. Clinical symptoms, serum thyroxine, TRAb, thyroid ultrasound and orbital computed tomography were used for diagnosis. Total RNA was extracted using Trizol reagent, and RNA quality was checked on an Agilent 2100 Bioanalyzer. This clonotype has a count of ten or more. No antigen is known for it. Base qualities were left out, and no much larger clone turns up one base away.

The sequencing input was peripheral blood or thyroid tissue (not recorded which). The clonotype comes from an adult man with Graves' hyperthyroidism. Recombination joined TRBV19 with TRBJ1-5; the D gene is not confidently resolved. The encoded CDR3 is CASSIRQAGRQPQHF. The DNA sequence is TGTGCCAGTAGTATTCGGCAGGCAGGCCGTCAGCCCCAGCATTTT.